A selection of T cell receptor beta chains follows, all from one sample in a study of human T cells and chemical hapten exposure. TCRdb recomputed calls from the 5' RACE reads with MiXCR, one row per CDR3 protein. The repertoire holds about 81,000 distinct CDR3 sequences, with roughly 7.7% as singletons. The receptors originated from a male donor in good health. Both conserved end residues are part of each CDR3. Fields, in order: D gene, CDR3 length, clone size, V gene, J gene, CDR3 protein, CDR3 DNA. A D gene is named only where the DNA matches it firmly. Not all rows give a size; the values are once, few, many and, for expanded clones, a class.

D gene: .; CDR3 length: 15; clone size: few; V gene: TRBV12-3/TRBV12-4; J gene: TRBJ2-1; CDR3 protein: CASGQAGHSYNEQFF; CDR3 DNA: TGTGCCAGCGGACAAGCGGGTCATTCCTACAATGAGCAGTTCTTC
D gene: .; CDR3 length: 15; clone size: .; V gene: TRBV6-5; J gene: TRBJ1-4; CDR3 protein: CASSSSGGPTGWLFF; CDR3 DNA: TGTGCCAGCAGTTCCTCCGGAGGCCCGACGGGGTGGCTGTTTTTT
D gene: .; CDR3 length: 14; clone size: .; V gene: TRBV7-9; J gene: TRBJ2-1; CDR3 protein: CASSLEGRPDEQFF; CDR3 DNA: TGTGCCAGCAGCTTAGAGGGTAGACCCGATGAGCAGTTCTTC
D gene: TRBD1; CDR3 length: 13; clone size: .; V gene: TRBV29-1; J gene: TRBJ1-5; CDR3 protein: CSIGDRVNQPQHF; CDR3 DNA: TGCAGCATTGGGGACAGGGTCAATCAGCCCCAGCATTTT
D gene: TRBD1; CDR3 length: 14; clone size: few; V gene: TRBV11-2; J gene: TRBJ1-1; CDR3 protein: CASSYTGVNTEAFF; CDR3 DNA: TGTGCCAGCAGCTACACAGGGGTGAACACTGAAGCTTTCTTT
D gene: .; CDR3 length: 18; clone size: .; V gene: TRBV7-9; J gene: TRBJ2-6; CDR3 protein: CASRPDRGSEAGANVLTF; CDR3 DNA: TGTGCCAGCAGGCCCGACAGAGGGTCTGAAGCTGGGGCCAACGTCCTGACTTTC
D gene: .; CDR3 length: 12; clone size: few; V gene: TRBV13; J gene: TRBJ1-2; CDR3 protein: CASSSGQYSVTF; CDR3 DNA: TGTGCCAGCAGCTCTGGACAGTATTCTGTCACCTTC
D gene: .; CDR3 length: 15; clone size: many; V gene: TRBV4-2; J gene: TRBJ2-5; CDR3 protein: CASSQGQRPQETQYF; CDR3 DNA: TGTGCCAGCAGCCAAGGCCAGCGGCCCCAAGAGACCCAGTACTTC
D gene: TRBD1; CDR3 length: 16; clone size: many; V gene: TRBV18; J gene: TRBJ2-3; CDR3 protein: CASSPPDRGSTDTQYF; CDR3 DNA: TGTGCCAGCTCACCACCGGACAGGGGTTCCACAGATACGCAGTATTTT
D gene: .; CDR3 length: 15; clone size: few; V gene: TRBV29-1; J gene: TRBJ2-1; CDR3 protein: CSVPKGGRQYNEQFF; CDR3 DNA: TGCAGCGTCCCCAAGGGGGGACGCCAGTACAATGAGCAGTTCTTC
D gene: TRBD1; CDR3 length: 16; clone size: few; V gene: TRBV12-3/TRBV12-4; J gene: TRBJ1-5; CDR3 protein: CASSPGTGDGNQPQHF; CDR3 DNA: TGTGCCAGCAGTCCTGGGACAGGGGACGGCAATCAGCCCCAGCATTTT
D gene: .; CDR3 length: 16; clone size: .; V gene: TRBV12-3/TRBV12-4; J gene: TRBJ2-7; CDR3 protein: CASSSGTGTGTYEQYF; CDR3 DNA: TGTGCCAGCAGTTCGGGGACCGGGACTGGGACCTACGAGCAGTACTTC
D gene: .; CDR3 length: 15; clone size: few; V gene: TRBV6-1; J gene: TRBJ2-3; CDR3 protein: CASSELDGSTDTQYF; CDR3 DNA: TGTGCCAGCAGTGAATTGGACGGAAGCACAGATACGCAGTATTTT
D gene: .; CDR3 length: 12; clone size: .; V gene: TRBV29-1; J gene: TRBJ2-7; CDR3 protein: CSVVSGSVEQYF; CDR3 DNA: TGCAGCGTTGTGTCGGGGTCGGTCGAGCAGTACTTC
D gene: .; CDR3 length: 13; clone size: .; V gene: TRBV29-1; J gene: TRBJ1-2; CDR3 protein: CSVDWGREGPYTF; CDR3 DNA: TGCAGCGTTGATTGGGGCAGGGAGGGGCCCTACACCTTC
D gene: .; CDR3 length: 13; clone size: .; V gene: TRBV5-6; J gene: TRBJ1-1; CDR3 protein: CASSLLGQTEAFF; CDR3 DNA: TGTGCCAGCAGCCTCCTAGGGCAGACTGAAGCTTTCTTT
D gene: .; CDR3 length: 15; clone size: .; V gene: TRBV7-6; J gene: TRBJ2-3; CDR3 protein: CASSLYSDFTDTQYF; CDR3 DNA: TGTGCCAGCAGCTTGTACTCGGACTTCACAGATACGCAGTATTTT
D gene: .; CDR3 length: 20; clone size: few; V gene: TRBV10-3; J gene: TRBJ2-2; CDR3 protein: CAISESVSYSGASSTGELFF; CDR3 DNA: TGTGCCATCAGTGAGTCGGTATCATATTCTGGGGCCTCGAGCACCGGGGAGCTGTTTTTT
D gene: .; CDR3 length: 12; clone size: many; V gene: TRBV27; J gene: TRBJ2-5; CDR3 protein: CASKRGEETQYF; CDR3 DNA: TGTGCCAGCAAACGGGGCGAAGAGACCCAGTACTTC
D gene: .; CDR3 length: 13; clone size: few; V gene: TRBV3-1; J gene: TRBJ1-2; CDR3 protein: CASSQGDSYGYTF; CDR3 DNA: TGTGCCAGCAGCCAAGGTGACAGCTATGGCTACACCTTC
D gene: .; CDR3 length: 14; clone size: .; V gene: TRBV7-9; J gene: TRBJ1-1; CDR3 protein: CASSLGGRGTEAFF; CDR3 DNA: TGTGCCAGCAGCTTAGGAGGGAGGGGAACTGAAGCTTTCTTT
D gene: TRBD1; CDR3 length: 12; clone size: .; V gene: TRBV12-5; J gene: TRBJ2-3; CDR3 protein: CASGAGGHTQYF; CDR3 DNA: TGTGCTAGTGGAGCAGGGGGCCACACGCAGTATTTT
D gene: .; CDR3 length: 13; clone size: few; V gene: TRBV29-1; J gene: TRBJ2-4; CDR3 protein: CSVETGAKNIQYF; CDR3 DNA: TGCAGCGTTGAAACGGGAGCCAAAAACATTCAGTACTTC
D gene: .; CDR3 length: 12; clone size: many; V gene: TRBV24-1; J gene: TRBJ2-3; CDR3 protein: CATSGVSDTQYF; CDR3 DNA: TGTGCCACCAGTGGGGTTTCAGATACGCAGTATTTT
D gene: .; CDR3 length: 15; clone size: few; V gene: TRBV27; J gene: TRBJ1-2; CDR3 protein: CASRPLAATNYGYTF; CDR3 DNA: TGTGCCAGCAGACCCTTGGCAGCGACAAACTATGGCTACACCTTC
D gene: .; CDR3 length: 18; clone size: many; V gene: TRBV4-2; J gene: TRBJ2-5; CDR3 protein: CASSQGYRLPGGQETQYF; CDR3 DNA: TGTGCCAGCAGCCAAGGGTACCGATTGCCTGGGGGCCAAGAGACCCAGTACTTC
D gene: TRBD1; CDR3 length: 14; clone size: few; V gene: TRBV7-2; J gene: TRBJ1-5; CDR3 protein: CASSYDRGFQPQHF; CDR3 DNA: TGTGCCAGCAGCTACGACAGGGGGTTTCAGCCCCAGCATTTT
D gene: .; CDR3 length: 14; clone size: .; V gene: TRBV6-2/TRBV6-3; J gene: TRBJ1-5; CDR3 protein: CASGGTPQNQPQHF; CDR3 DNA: TGTGCCAGCGGTGGGACACCCCAGAATCAGCCCCAGCATTTT
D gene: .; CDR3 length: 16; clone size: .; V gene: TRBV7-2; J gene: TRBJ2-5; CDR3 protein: CASSLQAGAPQETQYF; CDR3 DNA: TGTGCCAGCAGCTTACAGGCCGGGGCGCCCCAAGAGACCCAGTACTTC
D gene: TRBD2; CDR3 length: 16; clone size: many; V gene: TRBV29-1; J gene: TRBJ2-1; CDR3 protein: CSVEDRVSGRGNEQFF; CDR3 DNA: TGCAGCGTTGAAGATCGGGTTAGCGGGAGAGGGAATGAGCAGTTCTTC
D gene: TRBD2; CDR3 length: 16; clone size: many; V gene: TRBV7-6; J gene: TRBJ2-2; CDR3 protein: CASSLAAGVVTGELFF; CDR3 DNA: TGTGCCAGCAGCTTAGCAGCGGGAGTGGTCACCGGGGAGCTGTTTTTT
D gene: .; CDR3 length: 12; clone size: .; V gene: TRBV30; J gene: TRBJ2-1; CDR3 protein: CAWSVLGGEQFF; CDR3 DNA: TGTGCCTGGAGTGTATTAGGCGGTGAGCAGTTCTTC
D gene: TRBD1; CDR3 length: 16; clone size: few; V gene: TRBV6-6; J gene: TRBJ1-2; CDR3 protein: CASSRSGTGADYGYTF; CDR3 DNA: TGTGCCAGCAGTCGTTCCGGGACAGGGGCTGACTATGGCTACACCTTC
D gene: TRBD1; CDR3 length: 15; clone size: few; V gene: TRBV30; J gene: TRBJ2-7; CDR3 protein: CAWSQPTGGPYEQYF; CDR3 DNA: TGTGCCTGGAGTCAACCGACAGGGGGCCCCTACGAGCAGTACTTC
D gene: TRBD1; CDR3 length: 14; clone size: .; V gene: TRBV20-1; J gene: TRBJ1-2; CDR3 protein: CSARGDRYSYGYTF; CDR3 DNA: TGCAGTGCTAGGGGGGACAGATATTCCTATGGCTACACCTTC
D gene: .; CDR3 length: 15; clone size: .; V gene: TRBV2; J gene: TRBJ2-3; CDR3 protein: CASQTSASGTDTQYF; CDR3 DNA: TGTGCCAGCCAAACCTCGGCTAGCGGCACAGATACGCAGTATTTT
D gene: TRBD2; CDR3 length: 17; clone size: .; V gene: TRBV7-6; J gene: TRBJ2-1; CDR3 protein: CASSLAGRLAGFNEQFF; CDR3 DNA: TGTGCCAGCAGCTTAGCCGGGCGTCTAGCGGGCTTCAATGAGCAGTTCTTC
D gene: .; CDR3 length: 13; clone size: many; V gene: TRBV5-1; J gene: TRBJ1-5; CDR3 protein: CASSPGQNQPQHF; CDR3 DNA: TGCGCCAGCAGCCCTGGACAGAATCAGCCCCAGCATTTT
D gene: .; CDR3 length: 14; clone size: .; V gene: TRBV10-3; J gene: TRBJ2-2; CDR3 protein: CAISEFSNTGELFF; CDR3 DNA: TGTGCCATCAGTGAGTTCTCGAACACCGGGGAGCTGTTTTTT